This entry features one T cell receptor beta chain sequence. Its antigen remains unidentified. Libraries were prepared by immunoSEQ multiplex PCR; TCRdb keeps only in-frame clonotypes and omits some of them. The repertoire holds 65,000 to 80,000 clones, about 88% seen once, with 4.2% in the top ten. The sample originates from a study of chemoradiotherapy in HPV16-positive cancers. In the study overall: Two HPV16-positive patients' cells yielded candidate HPV-specific clones and common motifs. Study-wide points: During treatment, candidate HPV-specific clones and E7-related motifs expanded in tumor.

This sequence originates from a human donor with HPV-associated anogenital cancer. This material consisted of blood, taken from a patient who underwent chemoradiotherapy.

CDR3 in amino acids: CASSLQLGYEQYF. The CDR3 DNA reads as TGCGCCAGCAGCTTGCAGCTGGGATACGAGCAGTACTTC. The chain uses TRBV5-1 and TRBJ2-7; D gene uncertain. Trimming pared 1 base from V and 4 bases from J, leaving 9 bases between. Germline V CDR1 and CDR2: SGHRS, YFSETQ. The CDR3 extends over 13 amino acids.